These 3 T cell receptor beta chains originate from one sample sequenced in a study of blood T cell repertoires in COVID-19. Sequenced by immunoSEQ multiplex PCR; TCRdb stores in-frame clones only, minus some. The data show 84,000 or so clones, over 65% seen once. Specimen: peripheral blood. Every receptor here comes from a human donor in a cohort sampled during active COVID-19.

The V call is TRBV5-1, the J call TRBJ2-7; 8 positions agree with TRBD1. Trimming cost V 2 bases and J 7 bases; bases outside gene matches: 5. Germline V CDR1 and CDR2: SGHRS, YFSETQ. The CDR3 consists of 13 residues. The DNA of the CDR3 is TGCGCCAGCAGCTTCGACAGGGGAGGAGAGCAGTACTTC. It translates to CASSFDRGGEQYF.

The chain carries TRBV28 and TRBJ2-1; 9 bases agree with TRBD1. Unmatched junction bases numbered 6, after V lost 6 bases and J lost 3 bases. Germline V CDR1 and CDR2: MDHEN, SYDVKM. This CDR3 has 15 residues. Written as DNA, the CDR3 is TGTGCCAGCAGCTCCGGGACAGGGAGCTACAATGAGCAGTTCTTC. Protein product: CASSSGTGSYNEQFF.

The rearrangement uses TRBV5-1 and TRBJ2-7, with 12 bases that match TRBD2. The V segment lost 3 bases and the J segment 3 bases; nucleotides outside the gene matches: 7. The CDR3 loop spans 16 amino acids. Germline V gene lookup returns CDR1 SGHRS and CDR2 YFSETQ. The CDR3 sequence is CASSSSLAGGFYEQYF. In DNA, the CDR3 is TGCGCCAGCAGCTCTTCTCTAGCGGGAGGGTTCTACGAGCAGTACTTC.